Reported below is one TCR beta chain. The CDR3 spans 15 residues. Germline trimming cut 0 bases from V and 1 base from J; bases unmatched to any gene: 1. Germline CDR1 SGHRS, CDR2 YFSETQ. This entry comes from a study of shared clonotypes between healthy human individuals. Profiling relied on immunoSEQ multiplex PCR, and the TCRdb table lists in-frame clones only, not all of them. The sample has around 450,000 clones, about 85% seen once. The sequencing input was PBMCs. The clonotype comes from a woman aged 40 to 55 in good health. Some clones in this sample may be carry-over from other donors' samples. This chain links TRBV5-1 with TRBJ1-1, with TRBD1 identical over 9 bases. The CDR3 DNA reads as TGCGCCAGCAGCTTGGACAGGGGGCGGAACACTGAAGCTTTCTTT. This gives the protein CASSLDRGRNTEAFF.